The T cell receptor (beta chain) under discussion was sequenced for a study of cytomegalovirus exposure and HLA in healthy donors. TCRdb's table, derived via immunoSEQ multiplex PCR, lists solely in-frame clones and lacks some. The sample records approximately 110,000 clones, 94% being singletons. Trimming removed 4 bases from V and 5 bases from J; junction bases left unmatched: 12. There are 16 residues in the CDR3. Germline assignment: CDR1 MNHNS and CDR2 SASEGT. Sequencing was carried out using PBMCs. This sequence joins TRBV6-1 and TRBJ1-2, with 8 bases fitting TRBD1. The TCR sequence derives from a young woman in good health and CMV-seronegative. The DNA for the CDR3 is TGTGCCAGCAGTGCCAATACAGGGGGTCTGTTGTATGGCTACACCTTC. Protein product: CASSANTGGLLYGYTF.